Sequencing of this T cell receptor (beta chain) was carried out in a study of technical replicates of blood from a handful of donors. This clone has just one count. The table came from immunoSEQ multiplex PCR; TCRdb's copy has only in-frame clones and leaves some out. Seen here are more than 65,000 clones, roughly 77% observed once, and the top ten hold 3% to 4.5%. Trimming took 0 bases from V and 1 from J, leaving 6 bases between them. From germline, CDR1 is KGHSH and CDR2 LQKENI. The CDR3 has 15 amino acids. Sequencing was carried out using PBMCs. This TCR was sampled from a human donor in good health. Some clones in this sample may be carry-over from other donors' samples. The J gene is TRBJ2-2, the V gene TRBV18; D gene unclear. In nucleotides, the CDR3 is TGTGCCAGCTCACCACCATCCCTGAACACCGGGGAGCTGTTTTTT. Translating gives CASSPPSLNTGELFF.